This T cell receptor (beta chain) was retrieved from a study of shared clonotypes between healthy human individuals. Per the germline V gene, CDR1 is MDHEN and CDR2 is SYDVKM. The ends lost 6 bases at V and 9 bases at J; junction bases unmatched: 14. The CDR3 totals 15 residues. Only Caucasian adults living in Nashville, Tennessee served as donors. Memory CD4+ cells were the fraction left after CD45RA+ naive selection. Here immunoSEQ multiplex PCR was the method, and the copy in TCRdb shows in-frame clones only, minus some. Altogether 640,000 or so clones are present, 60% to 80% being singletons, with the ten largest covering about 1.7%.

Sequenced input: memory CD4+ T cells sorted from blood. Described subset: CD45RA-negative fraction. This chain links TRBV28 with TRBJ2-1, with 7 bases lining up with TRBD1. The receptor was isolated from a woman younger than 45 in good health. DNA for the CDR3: TGTGCCAGCAGCGCCTCCCGGGACAGATTCCTTGAGCAGTTCTTC. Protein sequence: CASSASRDRFLEQFF.